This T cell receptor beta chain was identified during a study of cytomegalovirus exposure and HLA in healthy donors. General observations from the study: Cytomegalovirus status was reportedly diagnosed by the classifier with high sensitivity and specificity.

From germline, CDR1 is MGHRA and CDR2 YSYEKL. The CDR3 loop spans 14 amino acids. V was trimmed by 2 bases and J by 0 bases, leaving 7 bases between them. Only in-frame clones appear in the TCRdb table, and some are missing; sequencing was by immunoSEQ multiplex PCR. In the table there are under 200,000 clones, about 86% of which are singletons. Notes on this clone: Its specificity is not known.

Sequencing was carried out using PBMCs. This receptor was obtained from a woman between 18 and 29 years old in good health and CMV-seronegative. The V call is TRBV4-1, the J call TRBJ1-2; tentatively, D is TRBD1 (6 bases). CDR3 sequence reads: CASSQRTANYGYTF. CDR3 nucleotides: TGCGCCAGCAGCCAAAGGACAGCTAACTATGGCTACACCTTC.